This T cell receptor beta chain was sequenced in a study of human T cells and chemical hapten exposure. V lost 3 bases and J 0 bases, leaving 10 bases between the germline ends. The CDR3 covers 15 residues. One entry per CDR3 protein results from TCRdb running MiXCR on the RACE reads. This table has 300,000 to 400,000 distinct CDR3 sequences, 5.5% to 8% appearing once. This clonotype was observed at least ten times. The time point denotes: patch test 1, 2 weeks after DPC sensitization. Treatment noted: therapeutic diphenylcyclopropenone sensitization with weekly scalp DPC. The sequencing used whole blood, collected in connection with sensitization to the hapten diphenylcyclopropenone (DPC). The chain carries TRBV12-3 or TRBV12-4 and TRBJ2-3; D remains unclear. This receptor was identified in a young woman with alopecia areata. Some clones in this sample may be carry-over from other donors' samples. CDR3: CASSFGSPSTDTQYF. CDR3 DNA sequence: TGTGCCAGCAGTTTTGGCAGTCCTAGCACAGATACGCAGTATTTT.